This T cell receptor (beta chain) comes out of a study of cytomegalovirus exposure and HLA in healthy donors. In its sample, this clone was seen once. Its antigen is currently unknown. Study-wide results and caveats: TCR association rates varied by HLA locus in a later analysis, with DRB1 highest and HLA-C lowest. Further analysis was carried out later, and it showed several of the most significant clusters appearing linked to common viral pathogens. Accounts indicate the classifier identified cytomegalovirus status with strong specificity and sensitivity.

PCR used 60 Vbeta primers and 13 Jbeta primers. The method was immunoSEQ multiplex PCR; TCRdb's version includes in-frame clones alone and lacks a portion of them. This table holds 100,000 to 150,000 clones, 75% to 85% found once. The TCR was taken from a girl aged 2-15 years in good health and CMV-seronegative. Sequencing input: PBMCs.

The CDR3 nucleotides read TGCGCCAGCAGCCACGGAGTTCAGCAGCCTTACACTGAAGCTTTCTTT. The encoded protein is CASSHGVQQPYTEAFF. The V call is TRBV4-1, the J call TRBJ1-1; D remains ambiguous. V dropped 3 bases and J dropped 3 bases, with 17 bases sitting between them. Germline values: CDR1 MGHRA, CDR2 YSYEKL. This CDR3 contains 16 residues.